The clone carrying this T cell receptor beta chain is a singleton in its sample. The assay was immunoSEQ multiplex PCR, and TCRdb's table has in-frame clones only and misses some. Seen here are approximately 88,000 clones, around 82% observed once, and the top ten hold nearly 9%. These data originate in a study of blood T cell repertoires in COVID-19. Across the whole study: From the United States, Italy and Spain came samples of acute and convalescent COVID-19. T cells, B-cell-depleted T cells, or PBMCs provided the cDNA or gDNA that served as material.

This CDR3 has 16 residues. CDR1 SGDLS and CDR2 YYNGEE come from the germline V gene. Trimming removed 3 bases from V and 10 bases from J; junction bases left unmatched: 12. This TCR came from a man aged 50-59 years who had recovered from COVID-19. The chain uses TRBV9 and TRBJ2-1; 11 bases fit TRBD2. The sample comprised peripheral blood. CDR3 region: CASSAAVSGGAREQFF. The CDR3 DNA sequence: TGTGCCAGCAGCGCTGCCGTTAGCGGGGGGGCCAGGGAGCAGTTCTTC.